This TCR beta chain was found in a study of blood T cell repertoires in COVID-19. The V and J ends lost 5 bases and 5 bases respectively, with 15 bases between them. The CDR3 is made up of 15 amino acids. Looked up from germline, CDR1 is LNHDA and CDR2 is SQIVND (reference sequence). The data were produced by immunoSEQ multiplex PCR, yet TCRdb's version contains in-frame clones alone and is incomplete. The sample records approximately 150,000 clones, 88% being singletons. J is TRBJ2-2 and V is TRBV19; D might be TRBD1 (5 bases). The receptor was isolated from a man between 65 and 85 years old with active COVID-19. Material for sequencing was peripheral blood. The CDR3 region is CASSVQGVGTGELFF. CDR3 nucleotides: TGTGCCAGTAGTGTTCAAGGGGTGGGAACCGGGGAGCTGTTTTTT.